In this sample, the clone carrying this T cell receptor beta chain turned up a few times. The target antigen is unknown. This sample was taken from a study of T-cell memory formation after mild COVID-19. Broader study findings: Second-wave clones with a day 37 peak had unconfirmed SARS-CoV-2 specificity. Memory from before infection featured some responding clones, which suggests cross-reactive memory joined.

Germline loops: CDR1 LGHNA, CDR2 YSLEER. The CDR3 spans 15 residues. With 0 bases removed from V and 7 bases from J, the gap between germline ends came to 10 bases. The authors produced TCR alpha and TCR beta cDNA libraries with sample barcodes and UMIs by 5'RACE using constant-segment primers. MiXCR was run by TCRdb on the 5' RACE reads, yielding one entry per CDR3 protein. The sample has under 50,000 distinct CDR3 sequences; around a quarter are singletons. The specimen sequenced was PBMCs or a T cell subset sorted from them (not recorded which). This receptor was identified in a young man who had mild COVID-19 (a few samples of this study predate the infection). Cell type and time point are not known. The chain links TRBV4-3 to TRBJ1-6; D possibly corresponds to TRBD1 (5 bases). The CDR3 here is CASSQDAGRNSPLHF. CDR3 nucleotides: TGCGCCAGCAGCCAAGATGCAGGGCGCAATTCACCCCTCCACTTT.